The 3 T cell receptor beta chains below all came from one sample that was sequenced in a study of T cell responses to AZD1222 COVID-19 vaccine. The assay was immunoSEQ multiplex PCR, and TCRdb's table has in-frame clones only and misses some. The table records 90,000 to 120,000 clones, about 90% of them present only once. The source material was peripheral blood, sampled on day 0 of AZD1222 vaccination. Receptor source: an adult in good health.

The chain carries TRBV9 and TRBJ1-2; 8 bases line up with TRBD1. J lost 0 bases, V lost 4 bases, and 2 bases had no gene match. CDR1 is SGDLS, CDR2 YYNGEE, per germline. This CDR3 contains 14 residues. CDR3 bases: TGTGCCAGCAGCTCAGGGGGCTCTAACTATGGCTACACCTTC. Its translation is CASSSGGSNYGYTF.

The DNA for the CDR3 is TGTGCCAGCAGCCCGTCTCCTAACTATGGCTACACCTTC. Translating it yields CASSPSPNYGYTF. This rearrangement joins TRBV12-3 or TRBV12-4 to TRBJ1-2; no clear D. This CDR3 region has 13 residues. Trimming removed 6 bases from V and 0 bases from J, with 8 bases in between.

This chain joins TRBV9 and TRBJ2-5; D not resolved. Germline-derived CDR1 and CDR2 are SGDLS and YYNGEE. This CDR3 has 12 amino acids. Trimming took 1 base from V and 2 from J, leaving 3 bases between them. The CDR3 DNA follows: TGTGCCAGCAGCGTATCACAAGAGACCCAGTACTTC. Translation gives CASSVSQETQYF.